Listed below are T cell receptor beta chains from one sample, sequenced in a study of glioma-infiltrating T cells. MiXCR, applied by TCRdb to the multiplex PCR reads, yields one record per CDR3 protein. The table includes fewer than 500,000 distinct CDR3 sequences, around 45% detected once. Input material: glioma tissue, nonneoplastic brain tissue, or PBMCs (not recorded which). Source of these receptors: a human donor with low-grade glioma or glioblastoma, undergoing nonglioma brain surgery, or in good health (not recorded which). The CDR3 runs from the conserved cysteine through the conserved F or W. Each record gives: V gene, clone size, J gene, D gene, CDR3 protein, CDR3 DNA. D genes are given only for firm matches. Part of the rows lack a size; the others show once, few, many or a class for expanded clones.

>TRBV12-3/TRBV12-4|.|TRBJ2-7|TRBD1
CASSLDRGPDEYEQYF
TGTGCCAGCAGTTTGGACAGGGGGCCGGACGAATACGAGCAGTACTTC
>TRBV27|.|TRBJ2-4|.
CASSPDRDSGDIQYF
TGTGCCAGCAGTCCCGACAGGGACTCGGGGGACATTCAGTACTTC
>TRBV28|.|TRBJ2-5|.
CASARPGAQYF
TGTGCCAGCGCCCGACCAGGGGCCCAGTACTTC
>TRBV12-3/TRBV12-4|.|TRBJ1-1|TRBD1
CASRFWTGGTEAFF
TGTGCCAGCAGGTTCTGGACAGGGGGGACTGAAGCTTTCTTT
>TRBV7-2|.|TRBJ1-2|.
CASSHPGTLYGYTF
TGTGCCAGCAGCCATCCCGGGACATTATATGGCTACACCTTC
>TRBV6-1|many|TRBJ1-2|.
CASSESGHGYTF
TGTGCCAGCAGTGAATCCGGCCATGGCTACACCTTC
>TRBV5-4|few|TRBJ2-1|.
CASSTKAAAGSYNEQFF
TGTGCCAGCAGTACTAAGGCAGCAGCGGGCTCCTACAATGAGCAGTTCTTC
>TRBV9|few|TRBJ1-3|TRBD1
CASSVRLGQGDTIYF
TGTGCCAGCAGCGTGAGACTGGGACAGGGTGACACCATATATTTT
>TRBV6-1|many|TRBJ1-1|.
CASNRGTVYEAFF
TGTGCCAGCAACCGGGGGACCGTTTATGAAGCTTTCTTT
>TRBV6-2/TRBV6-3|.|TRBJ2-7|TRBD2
CANSQTSGSSEQYF
TGTGCCAACAGTCAAACTAGCGGGAGCTCCGAGCAGTACTTC
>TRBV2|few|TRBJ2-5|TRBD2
CASRLSGRAETQYF
TGTGCCAGCAGGCTGAGCGGGAGGGCGGAGACCCAGTACTTC
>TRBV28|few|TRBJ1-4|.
CASSFRDLGEKLFF
TGTGCCAGCAGTTTCCGGGACCTAGGGGAAAAACTGTTTTTT
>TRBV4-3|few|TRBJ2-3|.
CASSQATTWRRLGTQYF
TGCGCCAGCAGCCAAGCAACAACCTGGCGGCGCCTCGGTACGCAGTATTTT
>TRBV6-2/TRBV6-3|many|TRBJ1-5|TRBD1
CASSYHRRQGQQPQHF
TGTGCCAGCAGTTATCATCGACGGCAGGGACAGCAGCCCCAGCATTTT
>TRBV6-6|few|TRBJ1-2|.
CASSYEQLSYGYTF
TGTGCCAGCAGTTACGAACAGCTTAGCTATGGCTACACCTTC
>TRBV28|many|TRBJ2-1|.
CASRRGFENSYNEQFF
TGTGCCAGCAGGAGGGGGTTCGAGAACTCCTACAATGAGCAGTTCTTC
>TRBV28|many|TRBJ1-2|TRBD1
CASSQRGTANYGYTF
TGTGCCAGCAGTCAACGTGGGACAGCCAACTATGGCTACACCTTC
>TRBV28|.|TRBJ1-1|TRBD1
CASSSLRTGQGGPTEAFF
TGTGCCAGCAGTTCCCTCCGGACAGGGCAAGGGGGCCCCACTGAAGCTTTCTTT
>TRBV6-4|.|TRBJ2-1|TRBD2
CASKPGLELYNEQFF
TGTGCCAGCAAACCGGGACTAGAACTGTACAATGAGCAGTTCTTC
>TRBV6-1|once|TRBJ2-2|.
CATSDLGPAANTGELFF
TGTGCCACCAGTGATTTGGGACCAGCGGCGAACACCGGGGAGCTGTTTTTT
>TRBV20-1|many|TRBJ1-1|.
CSASGELGYTEAFF
TGCAGTGCTTCGGGAGAATTGGGGTACACTGAAGCTTTCTTT
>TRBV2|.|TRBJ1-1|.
CASSEEGRAHTEAFF
TGTGCCAGCAGTGAAGAGGGCAGGGCCCACACTGAAGCTTTCTTT
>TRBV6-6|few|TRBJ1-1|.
CASSYYYRALNTEAFF
TGTGCCAGCAGTTACTACTACAGGGCCTTGAACACTGAAGCTTTCTTT
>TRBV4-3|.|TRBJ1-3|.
CASSQDRYSRNTIYF
TGCGCCAGCAGCCAAGATAGATACTCAAGGAACACCATATATTTT
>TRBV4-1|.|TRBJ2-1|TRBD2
CASSRGSWREVFPHNEQFF
TGCGCCAGCAGCCGAGGTTCGTGGCGGGAGGTTTTCCCCCACAATGAGCAGTTCTTC
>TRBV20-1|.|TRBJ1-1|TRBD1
CRGWGDRGAGTEAFF
TGCAGGGGTTGGGGCGACAGGGGGGCTGGAACTGAAGCTTTCTTT
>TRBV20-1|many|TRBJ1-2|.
CSARGERGYTF
TGCAGTGCTAGGGGAGAGCGGGGCTACACCTTC
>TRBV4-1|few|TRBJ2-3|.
CASSQEGPHGNTDTQYF
TGCGCCAGCAGCCAAGAGGGTCCACACGGAAACACAGATACGCAGTATTTT
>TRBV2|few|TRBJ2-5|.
CASSQLFRAEETQYF
TGTGCCAGCAGTCAACTATTCCGAGCGGAAGAGACCCAGTACTTC
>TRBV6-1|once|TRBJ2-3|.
CAISDLGTYTDTQYF
TGTGCCATCAGTGACCTGGGGACTTACACAGATACGCAGTATTTT
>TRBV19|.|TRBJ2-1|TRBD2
CASSITSGRGGRYNEQFF
TGTGCCAGTAGTATAACCTCTGGTCGGGGGGGACGATACAATGAGCAGTTCTTC
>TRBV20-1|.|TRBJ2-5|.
CSARAGGPSAAETQYF
TGCAGTGCTAGAGCTGGCGGGCCCTCTGCCGCCGAGACCCAGTACTTC